This is a list of T cell receptor beta chains from one sample in a study of T cells in Graves' hyperthyroidism and ophthalmopathy. Each CDR3 protein gets one entry after TCRdb re-called the multiplex PCR reads with MiXCR. The sample holds about 530,000 distinct CDR3 sequences; about 15% are singletons and the top ten take roughly 18%. Material for sequencing was blood. These receptors originate from a woman aged 18-29 years with Graves' ophthalmopathy. CDR3s include the opening cysteine and the closing phenylalanine or tryptophan. Fields, in order: V gene, clone size, CDR3 length, D gene, J gene, CDR3 DNA, CDR3 protein. D genes are given only for firm matches. Some rows mark clone size as missing; the rest say once, few, many or name a class of expanded clone.

>TRBV7-2|many|15|-|TRBJ2-3
TGTGCCAGCAGCTTAGTTCCACCTCCGGGGGATACGCAGTATTTT
CASSLVPPPGDTQYF
>TRBV19|-|15|-|TRBJ1-4
TGTGCCAGTAGTATGGGAGGACCGCTGGGTGAAAAACTGTTTTTT
CASSMGGPLGEKLFF
>TRBV5-1|-|17|TRBD2|TRBJ2-3
TGCGCCAGCAGCCCGGGACTAGCGGGACCTAGCACAGATACGCAGTATTTT
CASSPGLAGPSTDTQYF
>TRBV27|many|15|TRBD1|TRBJ1-2
TGTGCCAGCAGCCAATCCGGGACAGACCTCTATGGCTACACCTTC
CASSQSGTDLYGYTF
>TRBV10-3|many|12|-|TRBJ2-7
TGTGCCATCAGTGTGCTGGACTACGAGCAGTACTTC
CAISVLDYEQYF
>TRBV20-1|many|16|TRBD2|TRBJ2-7
TGCAGTGCTAGCCAACTCTCTAGCGGGAGCCGGTGGGAGCAGTACTTC
CSASQLSSGSRWEQYF
>TRBV6-1|many|13|-|TRBJ1-6
TGTGCCAGCAGCTTGAGGGAGGCGGCACCCCTCCACTTT
CASSLREAAPLHF
>TRBV30|many|12|TRBD1|TRBJ1-2
TGTGCCTGGAGTAGGGGGCTCGGCGGCTACACCTTC
CAWSRGLGGYTF
>TRBV6-1|many|16|TRBD1|TRBJ2-3
TGTGCCAGCAGGGCAATCCGGGACAGTCTCACAGATACGCAGTATTTT
CASRAIRDSLTDTQYF
>TRBV28|many|18|-|TRBJ2-5
TGTGCCAGCAGTTTTAATCGATTGGAGCCCCAGGAAGAAGAGACCCAGTACTTC
CASSFNRLEPQEEETQYF
>TRBV3-1|many|15|-|TRBJ2-2
TGTGCCAGCAGCCAAGAGGGGCAGAACCCCGGGGAGCTGTTTTTT
CASSQEGQNPGELFF
>TRBV9|-|15|-|TRBJ2-1
TGTGCCAGCAGCGTTGGGGGGGGCGGGATCAATGAGCAGTTCTTC
CASSVGGGGINEQFF
>TRBV5-4|-|17|-|TRBJ1-2
TGTGCCAGCAGCCCCCCCCCGTCGACAGGAGGAGGATATGGCTACACCTTC
CASSPPPSTGGGYGYTF
>TRBV12-3/TRBV12-4|few|13|-|TRBJ2-3
TGTGCCAGCAACTACGGAGGCACAGATACGCAGTATTTT
CASNYGGTDTQYF
>TRBV20-1|few|14|-|TRBJ2-3
TGCAGTGCTGGAACAGATACTCTCACAGATACGCAGTATTTT
CSAGTDTLTDTQYF
>TRBV2|many|11|-|TRBJ1-1
TGTGCCAGCAACCTCGACACTGAAGCTTTCTTT
CASNLDTEAFF
>TRBV20-1|-|17|-|TRBJ2-1
TGCAGTGCTAGGGATCGTCCTCTCTCTGGTAACTACAATGAGCAGTTCTTC
CSARDRPLSGNYNEQFF
>TRBV5-1|few|16|-|TRBJ2-2
TGCGCCAGCAGCTTAAATCGGCAATTAAACACCGGGGAGCTGTTTTTT
CASSLNRQLNTGELFF
>TRBV29-1|many|14|-|TRBJ2-3
TGCAGCGCCCAGGGCACAGTCAGCACAGATACGCAGTATTTT
CSAQGTVSTDTQYF
>TRBV4-1|few|17|-|TRBJ2-1
TGCGCCAGCAGCCAGAGAGGGGCTAGCGTCTCCTACAATGAGCAGTTCTTC
CASSQRGASVSYNEQFF
>TRBV10-1|many|15|-|TRBJ2-5
TGCGCCAGCAGCCGCGGGGACAGCTACCAAGAGACCCAGTACTTC
CASSRGDSYQETQYF
>TRBV24-1|-|13|-|TRBJ1-2
TGTGCCACCAGTAACCGCAGGGCCAGAGGCTACACCTTC
CATSNRRARGYTF
>TRBV7-9|-|13|-|TRBJ1-1
TGTGCCAGCAGCTTAAAGGCAAGCACTGAAGCTTTCTTT
CASSLKASTEAFF
>TRBV5-6|few|14|-|TRBJ2-2
TGTGCCAGCAGCTTGGAACTTACTGCCGGGGAGCTGTTTTTT
CASSLELTAGELFF
>TRBV29-1|-|11|TRBD1|TRBJ1-1
TGCAGCGTTGAAGGGACAGGGAAAGCTTTCTTT
CSVEGTGKAFF
>TRBV7-8|-|17|-|TRBJ2-1
TGTGCCAGCTACCCTCCGGCGGGACCAGTCCGTTACAATGAGCAGTTCTTC
CASYPPAGPVRYNEQFF
>TRBV30|many|14|TRBD2|TRBJ2-1
TGTGCCTGGAGTGAACTAGCGGCCTACAATGAGCAGTTCTTC
CAWSELAAYNEQFF
>TRBV19|few|12|-|TRBJ1-1
TGTGCCAGTAGTATCGGGGTGGATGAAGCTTTCTTT
CASSIGVDEAFF
>TRBV28|many|14|-|TRBJ2-7
TGTGCCAGCAGTCCAGACAGTGGCCGTTACGAGCAGTACTTC
CASSPDSGRYEQYF
>TRBV6-2/TRBV6-3|-|14|-|TRBJ2-4
TGTGCCAGCAGTGCAGAACAGGGTAGGGACATTCAGTACTTC
CASSAEQGRDIQYF
>TRBV9|few|16|TRBD2|TRBJ2-3
TGTGCCAGCAGCGTAGTAGTTGGGAGCGGGAGAGATACGCAGTATTTT
CASSVVVGSGRDTQYF
>TRBV28|-|14|-|TRBJ1-2
TGTGCCAGCAGTTCGGACGGACGGATGGGAGGCTACACCTTC
CASSSDGRMGGYTF
>TRBV29-1|many|15|TRBD1|TRBJ1-2
TGCAGCGTTGATATGGGACAGTCCCCCGACTATGGCTACACCTTC
CSVDMGQSPDYGYTF
>TRBV7-3|-|15|-|TRBJ2-3
TGTGCCAGCAGCCCCTACGGGCTTAACACAGATACGCAGTATTTT
CASSPYGLNTDTQYF
>TRBV19|-|16|-|TRBJ1-2
TGTGCCAGTAGTATAGGAACACAGGCCACTAACTATGGCTACACCTTC
CASSIGTQATNYGYTF
>TRBV28|-|16|-|TRBJ2-3
TGTGCCAGCAGTTTATGGGGGACCCCTTCTTCGGATACGCAGTATTTT
CASSLWGTPSSDTQYF
>TRBV27|many|14|-|TRBJ2-7
TGTGCCAGCAGTTTAGGGCGGGCGAAGGACGAGCAGTACTTC
CASSLGRAKDEQYF
>TRBV5-1|-|12|TRBD1|TRBJ1-2
TGCGCCAGCACCGGGACAGACTATGGCTACACCTTC
CASTGTDYGYTF
>TRBV29-1|many|13|-|TRBJ2-1
TGCAGCGTTGAATTGGTAGGGGGCAATGAGCAGTTCTTC
CSVELVGGNEQFF
>TRBV4-1|few|13|TRBD1|TRBJ1-1
TGCGCCAGCAGTCCCAGGGGGAAAACTGAAGCTTTCTTT
CASSPRGKTEAFF
>TRBV4-2|-|16|-|TRBJ1-4
TGTGCCAGCAGCCAAGATGGGGTAGGGAAGGATGAAAAACTGTTTTTT
CASSQDGVGKDEKLFF
>TRBV19|few|13|TRBD1|TRBJ1-2
TGTGCCAGTACCGAGGGACAGGGAGGCGGCTACACCTTC
CASTEGQGGGYTF
>TRBV27|few|13|TRBD1|TRBJ1-2
TGTGCCAGCAGTTGGGACAGGGGGTTAGGCTACACCTTC
CASSWDRGLGYTF
>TRBV19|-|15|-|TRBJ2-7
TGTGCCAGTACCCCGGGACACTCGTTTCCCTACGAGCAGTACTTC
CASTPGHSFPYEQYF
>TRBV2|-|14|-|TRBJ1-3
TGTGCCAGCAATCAGGGGTCTTCTGGAAACACCATATATTTT
CASNQGSSGNTIYF
>TRBV7-2|many|15|-|TRBJ1-2
TGTGCCAGCAGCCTTGGAGGAACCGCTAACTATGGCTACACCTTC
CASSLGGTANYGYTF
>TRBV18|many|14|TRBD2|TRBJ2-3
TGTGCCAGCTCACCACTAGCGGGAGATGGTACGCAGTATTTT
CASSPLAGDGTQYF
>TRBV20-1|few|18|TRBD2|TRBJ2-1
TGCAGTGCTAGAGGACTAGCGGGAACCTTGGGGTCCTACAATGAGCAGTTCTTC
CSARGLAGTLGSYNEQFF
>TRBV20-1|many|12|TRBD2|TRBJ2-7
TGCAGTGCTAGGGGACTACCCTACGAGCAGTACTTC
CSARGLPYEQYF
>TRBV27|many|16|TRBD1|TRBJ2-2
TGTGCCAGCAGTACACAGGGGGCAGAGGACACCGGGGAGCTGTTTTTT
CASSTQGAEDTGELFF
>TRBV10-3|-|15|-|TRBJ1-6
TGTGCCATCAGTGAGTCATTAGGACTTGGGGTAACCCTCCACTTT
CAISESLGLGVTLHF
>TRBV20-1|-|14|-|TRBJ1-3
TGCAGTGCTAACAGGAGGACCTCTGGAAACACCATATATTTT
CSANRRTSGNTIYF
>TRBV27|-|13|-|TRBJ1-6
TGTGCCAGCAGTTCCGGGAGCAGTTCACCCCTCCACTTT
CASSSGSSSPLHF
>TRBV7-9|few|13|-|TRBJ1-2
TGTGCCGGCTCGGGGGGCGAAAACTATGGCTACACCTTC
CAGSGGENYGYTF
>TRBV3-1|few|18|TRBD2|TRBJ2-2
TGTGCCAGCAGCCATTCTTCGCGGCTAGCGGGAGCCGAGGGGGAGCTGTTTTTT
CASSHSSRLAGAEGELFF
>TRBV30|few|14|-|TRBJ1-1
TGTGCCTGGAGTCCCGGGCGTTCGAACACTGAAGCTTTCTTT
CAWSPGRSNTEAFF
>TRBV19|-|14|-|TRBJ2-2
TGTGCCAGTAGCCAGGCCTCGAACACCGGGGAGCTGTTTTTT
CASSQASNTGELFF
>TRBV20-1|many|16|-|TRBJ1-1
TGCAGTGTTCCACAGGGATACGGGGCCTTTCAGACTGAAGCTTTCTTT
CSVPQGYGAFQTEAFF
>TRBV28|few|14|-|TRBJ1-2
TGTGCCAGCAGAAGACAGAGGAATCACTATGGCTACACCTTC
CASRRQRNHYGYTF
>TRBV6-1|-|16|TRBD2|TRBJ2-3
TGTGCCACTAACTCGCGGGGGGGACAGATCACAGATACGCAGTATTTT
CATNSRGGQITDTQYF